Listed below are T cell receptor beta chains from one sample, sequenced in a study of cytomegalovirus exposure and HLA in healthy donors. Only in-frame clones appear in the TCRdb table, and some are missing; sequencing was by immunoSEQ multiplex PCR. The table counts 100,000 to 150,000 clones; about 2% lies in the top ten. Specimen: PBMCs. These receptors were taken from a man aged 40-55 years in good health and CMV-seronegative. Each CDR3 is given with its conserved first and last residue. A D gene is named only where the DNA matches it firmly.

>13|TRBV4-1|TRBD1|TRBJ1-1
CASSLGTGGRAFF
TGCGCCAGCAGCCTCGGGACAGGGGGCCGTGCTTTCTTT
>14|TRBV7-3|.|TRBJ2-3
CASSLMRREDTQYF
TGTGCCAGCAGCTTAATGCGTCGAGAAGATACGCAGTATTTT
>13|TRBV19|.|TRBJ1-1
CASSSSWGTEAFF
TGTGCCAGTAGCTCTAGCTGGGGCACTGAAGCTTTCTTT
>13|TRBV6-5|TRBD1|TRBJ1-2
CASRDRVNYGYTF
TGTGCCAGTAGGGACAGGGTGAACTATGGCTACACCTTC
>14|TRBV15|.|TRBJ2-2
CATRAGGNTGELFF
TGTGCCACCAGGGCCGGGGGGAACACCGGGGAGCTGTTTTTT
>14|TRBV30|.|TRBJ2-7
CAWSVGGQGYEQYF
TGTGCCTGGAGTGTAGGGGGTCAAGGGTACGAGCAGTACTTC
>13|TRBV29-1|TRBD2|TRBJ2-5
CSVGGLAGVAQYF
TGCAGCGTGGGGGGACTAGCGGGAGTGGCCCAGTACTTC
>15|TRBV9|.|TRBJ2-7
CASSTRPDSLVEQYF
TGTGCCAGCAGCACGAGGCCGGACTCCCTCGTGGAGCAGTACTTC
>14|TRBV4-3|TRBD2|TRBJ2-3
CASSQDHPGRKQYF
TGCGCCAGCAGCCAAGATCATCCCGGGAGGAAGCAGTATTTT
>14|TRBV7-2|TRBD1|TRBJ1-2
CASSPGTGVYGYTF
TGTGCCAGCAGCCCCGGGACAGGGGTCTACGGCTACACCTTC
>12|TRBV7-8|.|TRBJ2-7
CASSYAGYEQYF
TGTGCCAGCAGCTACGCAGGGTACGAGCAGTACTTC
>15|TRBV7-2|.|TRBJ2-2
CASSLAGLNTGELFF
TGTGCCAGCAGCTTAGCTGGCTTAAACACCGGGGAGCTGTTTTTT
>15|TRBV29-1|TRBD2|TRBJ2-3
CSVAGGFTSTDTQYF
TGCAGCGTTGCGGGGGGGTTTACTAGCACAGATACGCAGTATTTT
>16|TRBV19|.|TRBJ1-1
CASSIATPAGGGEAFF
TGTGCCAGTAGTATAGCTACCCCGGCCGGGGGAGGTGAAGCTTTCTTT
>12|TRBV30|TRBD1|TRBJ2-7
CASWTGGYEQYF
TGTGCCTCTTGGACAGGGGGCTACGAGCAGTACTTC
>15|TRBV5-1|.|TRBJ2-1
CASSLLGFLQGEQFF
TGCGCCAGCAGCTTGTTGGGATTCTTACAGGGTGAGCAGTTCTTC
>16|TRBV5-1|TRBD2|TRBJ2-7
CASSPGTGGASYEQYF
TGCGCCAGCAGCCCCGGGACGGGGGGGGCTTCCTACGAGCAGTACTTC
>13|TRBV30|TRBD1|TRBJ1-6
CAWLGQINSPLHF
TGTGCCTGGTTGGGACAGATCAATTCACCCCTCCACTTT
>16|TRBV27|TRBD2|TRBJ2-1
CASSSWTSGSYNEQFF
TGTGCCAGCAGTTCCTGGACTAGCGGATCTTACAATGAGCAGTTCTTC
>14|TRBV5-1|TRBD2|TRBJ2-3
CASSPRLAADTQYF
TGCGCCAGCAGCCCCCGACTAGCTGCAGATACGCAGTATTTT
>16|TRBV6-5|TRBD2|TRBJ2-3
CASSSGTSGSLDTQYF
TGTGCCAGCAGTTCTGGGACTAGCGGGAGTTTAGATACGCAGTATTTT
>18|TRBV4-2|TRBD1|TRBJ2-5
CASSQEGGTGGRWETQYF
TGTGCCAGCAGCCAAGAGGGGGGGACAGGGGGCCGATGGGAGACCCAGTACTTC
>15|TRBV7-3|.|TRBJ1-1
CASSLRVQRNTEAFF
TGTGCCAGCAGCTTAAGGGTACAGAGGAACACTGAAGCTTTCTTT